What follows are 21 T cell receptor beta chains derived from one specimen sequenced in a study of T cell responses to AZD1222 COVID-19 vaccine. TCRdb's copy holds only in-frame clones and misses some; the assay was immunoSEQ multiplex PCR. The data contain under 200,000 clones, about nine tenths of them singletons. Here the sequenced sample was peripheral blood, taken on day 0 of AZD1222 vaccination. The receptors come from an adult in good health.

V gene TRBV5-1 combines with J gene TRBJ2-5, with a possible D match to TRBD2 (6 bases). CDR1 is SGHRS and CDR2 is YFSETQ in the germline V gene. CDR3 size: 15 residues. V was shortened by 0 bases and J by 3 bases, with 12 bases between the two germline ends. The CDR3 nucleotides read TGCGCCAGCAGCTTGGATGTGGGAGGAAAAGAGACCCAGTACTTC. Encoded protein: CASSLDVGGKETQYF. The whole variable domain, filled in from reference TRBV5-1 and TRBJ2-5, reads KAGVTQTPRYLIKTRGQQVTLSCSPISGHRSVSWYQQTPGQGLQFLFEYFSETQRNKGNFPGRFSGRQFSNSRSEMNVSTLELGDSALYLCASSLDVGGKETQYFGPGTRLLVL.

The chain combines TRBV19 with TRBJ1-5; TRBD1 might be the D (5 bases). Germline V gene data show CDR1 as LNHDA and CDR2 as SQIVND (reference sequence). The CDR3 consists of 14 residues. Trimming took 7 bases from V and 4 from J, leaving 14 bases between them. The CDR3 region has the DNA TGTGCCAGTAAGGGAAGGGGAGCTAATCAGCCCCAGCATTTT. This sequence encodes CASKGRGANQPQHF.

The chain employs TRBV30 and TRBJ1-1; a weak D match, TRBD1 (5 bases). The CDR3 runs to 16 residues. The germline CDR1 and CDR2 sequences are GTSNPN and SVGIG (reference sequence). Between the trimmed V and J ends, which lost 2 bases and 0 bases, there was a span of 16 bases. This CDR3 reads CAWSRGTGPMNTEAFF. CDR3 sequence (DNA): TGTGCCTGGAGTCGAGGGACGGGCCCCATGAACACTGAAGCTTTCTTT.

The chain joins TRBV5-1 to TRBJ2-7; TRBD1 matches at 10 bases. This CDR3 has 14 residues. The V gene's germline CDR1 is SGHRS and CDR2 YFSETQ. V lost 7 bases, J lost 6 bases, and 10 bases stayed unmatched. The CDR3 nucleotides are TGCGCCAGCGGACAGGGGGTTTTTCCCGGCGAGCAGTACTTC. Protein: CASGQGVFPGEQYF.

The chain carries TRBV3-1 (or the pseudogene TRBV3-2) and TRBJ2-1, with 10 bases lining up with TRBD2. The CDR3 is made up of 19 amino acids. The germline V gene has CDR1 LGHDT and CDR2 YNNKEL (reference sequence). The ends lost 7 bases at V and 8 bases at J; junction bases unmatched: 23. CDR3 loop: CASTPRYPSGGALIHEQFF. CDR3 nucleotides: TGTGCCAGCACGCCAAGGTACCCCAGCGGGGGGGCCCTAATACATGAGCAGTTCTTC.

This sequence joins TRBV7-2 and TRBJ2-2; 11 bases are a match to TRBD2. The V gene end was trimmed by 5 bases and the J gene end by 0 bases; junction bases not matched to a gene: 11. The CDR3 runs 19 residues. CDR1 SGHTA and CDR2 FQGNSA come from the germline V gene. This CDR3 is CASSLRLAGLFANTGELFF. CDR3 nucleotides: TGTGCCAGCAGCCTACGACTAGCGGGGTTATTCGCGAACACCGGGGAGCTGTTTTTT.

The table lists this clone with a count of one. The CDR3 reads CSVDAGAGYTF. The DNA of the CDR3 is TGCAGCGTTGATGCAGGGGCCGGCTACACCTTC. The chain links TRBV29-1 to TRBJ1-2, with a possible D match to TRBD1 (6 bases). The germline V and J ends were trimmed by 3 bases and 8 bases, with 10 bases remaining between them. CDR3 size: 11 residues. CDR1 is SQVTM, CDR2 ANQGSEA, per germline.

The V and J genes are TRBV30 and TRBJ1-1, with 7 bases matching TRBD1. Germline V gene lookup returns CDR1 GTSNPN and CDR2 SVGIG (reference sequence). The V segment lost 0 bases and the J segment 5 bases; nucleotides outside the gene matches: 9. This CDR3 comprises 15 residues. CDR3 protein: CAWSVLPRGFTEAFF. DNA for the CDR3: TGTGCCTGGAGTGTACTACCCAGGGGGTTTACTGAAGCTTTCTTT.

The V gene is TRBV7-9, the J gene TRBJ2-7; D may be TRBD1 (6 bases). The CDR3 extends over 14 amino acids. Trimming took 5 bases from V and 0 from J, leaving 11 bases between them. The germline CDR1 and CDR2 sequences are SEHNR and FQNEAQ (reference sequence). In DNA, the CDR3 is TGTGCCAGCAGCCAAGGGGGTACCTCCTACGAGCAGTACTTC. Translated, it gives CASSQGGTSYEQYF.

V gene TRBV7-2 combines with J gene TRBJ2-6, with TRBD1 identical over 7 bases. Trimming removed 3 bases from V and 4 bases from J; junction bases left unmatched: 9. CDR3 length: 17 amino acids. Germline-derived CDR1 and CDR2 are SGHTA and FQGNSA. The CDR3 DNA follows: TGTGCCAGCAGCTTTATGACAGGGACGAAGGGGGCCAACGTCCTGACTTTC. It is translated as CASSFMTGTKGANVLTF.

The CDR3 nucleotides are TGCAGTGCTAGAGAGTCGCAGGGCTACACCTTC. It yields the protein CSARESQGYTF. The chain recombines TRBV20-1 with TRBJ1-2; D remains unclear. Germline lookup yields CDR1 DFQATT and CDR2 SNEGSKA (reference sequence). The CDR3 totals 11 residues. Trimming removed 0 bases at V and 8 bases at J, with 7 bases between.

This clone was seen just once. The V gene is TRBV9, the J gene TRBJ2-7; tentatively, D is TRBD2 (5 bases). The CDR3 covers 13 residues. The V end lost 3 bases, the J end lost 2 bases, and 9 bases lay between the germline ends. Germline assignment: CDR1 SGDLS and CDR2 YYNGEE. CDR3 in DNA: TGTGCCAGCAGCGGAACTAGTACCTACGAGCAGTACTTC. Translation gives CASSGTSTYEQYF.

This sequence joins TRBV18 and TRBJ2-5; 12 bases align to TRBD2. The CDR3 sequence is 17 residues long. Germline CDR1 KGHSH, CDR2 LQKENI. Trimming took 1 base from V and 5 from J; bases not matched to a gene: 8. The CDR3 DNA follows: TGTGCCAGCTCACCACGTCTAGCGGGGGGGTCTTTTGAGACCCAGTACTTC. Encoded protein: CASSPRLAGGSFETQYF.

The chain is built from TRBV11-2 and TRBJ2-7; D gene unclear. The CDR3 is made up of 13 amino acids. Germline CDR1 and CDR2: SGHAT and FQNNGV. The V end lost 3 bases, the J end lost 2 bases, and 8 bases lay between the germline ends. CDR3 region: CASSFTEAYEQYF. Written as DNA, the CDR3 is TGTGCCAGCAGCTTTACGGAAGCCTACGAGCAGTACTTC.

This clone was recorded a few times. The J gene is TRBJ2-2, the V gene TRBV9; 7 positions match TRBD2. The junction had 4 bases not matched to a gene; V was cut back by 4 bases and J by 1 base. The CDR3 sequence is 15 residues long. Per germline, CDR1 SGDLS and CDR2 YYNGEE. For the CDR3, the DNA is TGTGCCAGCAGCACACAGCGGGGGAACACCGGGGAGCTGTTTTTT. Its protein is CASSTQRGNTGELFF.

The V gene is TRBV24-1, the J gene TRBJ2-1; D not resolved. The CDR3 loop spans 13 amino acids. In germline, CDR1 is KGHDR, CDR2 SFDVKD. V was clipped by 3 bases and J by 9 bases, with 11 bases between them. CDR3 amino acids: CATSDPQPPEQFF. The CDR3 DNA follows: TGTGCCACCAGTGATCCACAGCCCCCTGAGCAGTTCTTC.

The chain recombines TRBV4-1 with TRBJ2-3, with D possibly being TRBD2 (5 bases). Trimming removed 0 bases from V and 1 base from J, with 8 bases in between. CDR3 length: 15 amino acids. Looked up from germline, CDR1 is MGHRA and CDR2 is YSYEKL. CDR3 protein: CASSQEDFRTDTQYF. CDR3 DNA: TGCGCCAGCAGCCAAGAGGACTTCCGCACAGATACGCAGTATTTT.

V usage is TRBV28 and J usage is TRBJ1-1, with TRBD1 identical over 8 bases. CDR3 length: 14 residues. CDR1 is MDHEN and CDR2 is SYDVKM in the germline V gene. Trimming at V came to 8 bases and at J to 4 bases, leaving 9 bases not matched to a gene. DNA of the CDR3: TGTGCCAGCTTTACACAGGGGGTCGGCACTGAAGCTTTCTTT. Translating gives CASFTQGVGTEAFF. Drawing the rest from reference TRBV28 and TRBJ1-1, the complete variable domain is DVKVTQSSRYLVKRTGEKVFLECVQDMDHENMFWYRQDPGLGLRLIYFSYDVKMKEKGDIPEGYSVSREKKERFSLILESASTNQTSMYLCASFTQGVGTEAFFGQGTRLTVV.

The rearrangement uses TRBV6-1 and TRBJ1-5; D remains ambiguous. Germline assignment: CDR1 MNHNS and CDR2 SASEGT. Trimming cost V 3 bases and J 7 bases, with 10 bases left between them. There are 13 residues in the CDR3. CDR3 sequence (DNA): TGTGCCAGCAGTGACGTTGGGAACCAGCCCCAGCATTTT. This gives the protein CASSDVGNQPQHF.

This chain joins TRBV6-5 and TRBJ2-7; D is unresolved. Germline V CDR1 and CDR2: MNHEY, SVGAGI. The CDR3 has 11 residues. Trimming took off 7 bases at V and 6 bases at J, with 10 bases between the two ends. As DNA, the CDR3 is TGTGCCAGCACCTTCTTCGGCGAGCAGTACTTC. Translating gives CASTFFGEQYF.

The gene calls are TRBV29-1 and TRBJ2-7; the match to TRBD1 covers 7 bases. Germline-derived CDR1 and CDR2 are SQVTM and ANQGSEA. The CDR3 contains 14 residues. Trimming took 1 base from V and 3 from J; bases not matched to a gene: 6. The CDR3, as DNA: TGCAGCGTTGAAGTCCACCGGGACAGCTACGAGCAGTACTTC. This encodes CSVEVHRDSYEQYF.